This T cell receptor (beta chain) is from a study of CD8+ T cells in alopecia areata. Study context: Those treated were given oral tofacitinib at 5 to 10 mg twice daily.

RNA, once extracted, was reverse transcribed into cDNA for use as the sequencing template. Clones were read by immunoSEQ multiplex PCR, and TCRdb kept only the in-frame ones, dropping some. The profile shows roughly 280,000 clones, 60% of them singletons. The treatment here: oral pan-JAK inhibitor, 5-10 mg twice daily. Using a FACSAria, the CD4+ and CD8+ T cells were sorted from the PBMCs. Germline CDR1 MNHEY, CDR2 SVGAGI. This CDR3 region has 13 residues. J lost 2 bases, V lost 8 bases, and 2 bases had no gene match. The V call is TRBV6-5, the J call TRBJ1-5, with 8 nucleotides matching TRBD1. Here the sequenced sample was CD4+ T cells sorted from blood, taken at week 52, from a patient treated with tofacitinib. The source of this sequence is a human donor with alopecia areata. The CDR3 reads CASSQGGNQPQHF. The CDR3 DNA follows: TGTGCCAGCTCACAGGGGGGCAATCAGCCCCAGCATTTT.